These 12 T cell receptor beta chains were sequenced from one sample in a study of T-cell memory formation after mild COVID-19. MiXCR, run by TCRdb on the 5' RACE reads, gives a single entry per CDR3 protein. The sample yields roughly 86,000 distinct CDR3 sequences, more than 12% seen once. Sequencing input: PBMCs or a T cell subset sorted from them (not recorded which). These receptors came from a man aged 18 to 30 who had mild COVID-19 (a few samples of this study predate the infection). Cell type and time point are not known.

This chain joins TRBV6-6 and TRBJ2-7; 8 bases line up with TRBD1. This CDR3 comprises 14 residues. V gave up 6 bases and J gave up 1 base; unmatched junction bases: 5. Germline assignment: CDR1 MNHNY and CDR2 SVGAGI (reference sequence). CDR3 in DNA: TGTGCCAGCAGCATTGGACAGGGTTCCTACGAGCAGTACGTC. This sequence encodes CASSIGQGSYEQYV.

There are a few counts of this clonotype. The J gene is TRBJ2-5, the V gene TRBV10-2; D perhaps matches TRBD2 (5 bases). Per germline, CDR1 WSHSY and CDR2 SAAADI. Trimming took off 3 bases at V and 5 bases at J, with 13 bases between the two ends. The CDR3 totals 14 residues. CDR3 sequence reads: CASSDPLVTETQYF. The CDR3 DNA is TGCGCCAGCAGTGACCCACTAGTAACCGAGACCCAGTACTTC.

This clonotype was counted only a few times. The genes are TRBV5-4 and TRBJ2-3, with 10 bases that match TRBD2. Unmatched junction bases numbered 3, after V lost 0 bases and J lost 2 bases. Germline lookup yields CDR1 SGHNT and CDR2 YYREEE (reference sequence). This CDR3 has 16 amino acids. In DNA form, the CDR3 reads TGTGCCAGCAGCTTGGGGACTAGCGGAGCCACAGATACGCAGTATTTT. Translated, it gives CASSLGTSGATDTQYF.

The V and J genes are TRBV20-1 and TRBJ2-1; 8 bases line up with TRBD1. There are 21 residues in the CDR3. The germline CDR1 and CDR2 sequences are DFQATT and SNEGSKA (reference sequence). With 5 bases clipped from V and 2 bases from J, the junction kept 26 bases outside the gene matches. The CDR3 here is CSAGRSDRDREEIGPYNEQFF. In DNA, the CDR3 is TGCAGTGCTGGGCGATCGGACAGGGACCGTGAAGAGATAGGCCCCTACAATGAGCAGTTCTTC.

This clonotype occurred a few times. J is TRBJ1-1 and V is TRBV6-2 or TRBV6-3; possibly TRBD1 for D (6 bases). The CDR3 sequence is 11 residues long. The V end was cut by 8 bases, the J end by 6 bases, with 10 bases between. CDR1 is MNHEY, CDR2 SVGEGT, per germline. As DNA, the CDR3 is TGTGCCAGCGGGGAGGGGGCTGAAGCTTTCTTT. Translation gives CASGEGAEAFF.

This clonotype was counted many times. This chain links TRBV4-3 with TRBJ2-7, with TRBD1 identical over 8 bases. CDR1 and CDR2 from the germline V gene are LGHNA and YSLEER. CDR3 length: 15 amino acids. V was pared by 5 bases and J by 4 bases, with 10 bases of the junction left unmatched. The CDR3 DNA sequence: TGCGCCAGCAGCGCTCACAGGGGGTTGGTTTACGAGCAGTACTTC. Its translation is CASSAHRGLVYEQYF.

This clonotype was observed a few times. CDR3 sequence reads: CASSLGSWGTSGYNEQFF. The CDR3 coding sequence is TGTGCCAGCAGCTTAGGTAGTTGGGGGACTAGCGGGTACAATGAGCAGTTCTTC. The V and J genes are TRBV7-9 and TRBJ2-1; 12 bases align to TRBD2. CDR3 length: 18 amino acids. Per germline, CDR1 SEHNR and CDR2 FQNEAQ (reference sequence). Germline trimming cut 1 base from V and 4 bases from J; bases unmatched to any gene: 8.

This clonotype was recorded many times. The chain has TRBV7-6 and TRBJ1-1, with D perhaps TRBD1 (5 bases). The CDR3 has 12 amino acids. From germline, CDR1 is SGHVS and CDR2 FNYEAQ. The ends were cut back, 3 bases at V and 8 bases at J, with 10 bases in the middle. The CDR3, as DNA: TGTGCCAGCAGCTTGGGGCAGGGAGAAGCTTTCTTT. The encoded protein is CASSLGQGEAFF.

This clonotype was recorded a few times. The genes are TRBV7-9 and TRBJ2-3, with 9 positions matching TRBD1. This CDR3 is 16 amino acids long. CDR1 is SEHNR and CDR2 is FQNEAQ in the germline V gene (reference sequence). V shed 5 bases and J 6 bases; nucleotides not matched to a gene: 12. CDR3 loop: CASSLPRGTGIDTQYF. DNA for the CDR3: TGTGCCAGCAGCCTACCCCGCGGGACAGGGATCGATACGCAGTATTTT.

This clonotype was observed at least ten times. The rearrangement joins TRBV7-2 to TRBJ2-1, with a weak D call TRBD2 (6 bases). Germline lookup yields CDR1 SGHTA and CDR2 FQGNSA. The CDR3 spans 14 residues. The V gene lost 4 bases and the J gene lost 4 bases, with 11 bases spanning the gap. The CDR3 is CASSSLGSYNEQFF. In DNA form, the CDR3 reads TGTGCCAGCAGCTCCCTCGGGAGTTACAATGAGCAGTTCTTC.

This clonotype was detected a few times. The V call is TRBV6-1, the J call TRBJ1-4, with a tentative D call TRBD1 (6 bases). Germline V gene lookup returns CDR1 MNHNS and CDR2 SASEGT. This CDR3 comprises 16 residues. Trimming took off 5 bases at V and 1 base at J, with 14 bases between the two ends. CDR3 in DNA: TGTGCCAGCAGTCGCGAGACAGGAGGAACTAATGAAAAACTGTTTTTT. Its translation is CASSRETGGTNEKLFF.

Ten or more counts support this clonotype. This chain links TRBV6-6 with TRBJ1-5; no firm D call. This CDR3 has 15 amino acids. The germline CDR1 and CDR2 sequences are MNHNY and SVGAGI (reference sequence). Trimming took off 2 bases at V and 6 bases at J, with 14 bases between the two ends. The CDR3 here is CASSYEQPAIQPQHF. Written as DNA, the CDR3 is TGTGCCAGCAGTTACGAACAACCCGCGATTCAGCCCCAGCATTTT.